This T cell receptor (beta chain) was captured by sequencing in a study of cytomegalovirus exposure and HLA in healthy donors. The study ran its PCR with 60 Vbeta and 13 Jbeta primers. Using immunoSEQ multiplex PCR, the repertoire was profiled, and TCRdb retains in-frame clones only, with some absent. Altogether over 110,000 clones are present, around 78% being singletons, with the ten largest covering about 2.2%. The length of the CDR3 is 13 residues. Between the trimmed V and J ends, which lost 3 bases and 7 bases, there was a span of 14 bases. Germline CDR1 reads SGHDT; CDR2 reads YYEEEE. Sequencing was performed on PBMCs. This TCR came from a young woman in good health and CMV-seropositive. J is TRBJ2-7 and V is TRBV5-6, with D tentatively TRBD2 (6 bases). The CDR3 is CASSSLPGGEQYF. For the CDR3, the DNA is TGTGCCAGCAGCTCCCTCCCCGGGGGTGAGCAGTACTTC.